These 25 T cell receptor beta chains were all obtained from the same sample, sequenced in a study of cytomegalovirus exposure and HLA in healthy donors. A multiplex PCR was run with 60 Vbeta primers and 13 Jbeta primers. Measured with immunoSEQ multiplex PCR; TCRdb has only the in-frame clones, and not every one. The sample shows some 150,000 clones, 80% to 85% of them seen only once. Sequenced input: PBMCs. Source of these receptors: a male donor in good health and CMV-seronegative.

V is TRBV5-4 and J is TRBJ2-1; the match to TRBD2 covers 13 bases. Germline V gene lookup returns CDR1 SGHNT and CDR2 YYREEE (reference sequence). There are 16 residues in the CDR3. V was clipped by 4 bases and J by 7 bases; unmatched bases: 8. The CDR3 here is CASSVGLAGRLNEQFF. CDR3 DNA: TGTGCCAGCAGCGTGGGACTAGCGGGACGGCTGAATGAGCAGTTCTTC.

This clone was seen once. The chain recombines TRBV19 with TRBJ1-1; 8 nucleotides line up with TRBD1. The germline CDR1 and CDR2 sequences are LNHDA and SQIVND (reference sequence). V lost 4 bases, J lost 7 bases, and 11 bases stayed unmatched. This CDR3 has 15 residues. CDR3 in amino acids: CASSKAGTGNLEAFF. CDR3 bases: TGTGCCAGTAGTAAAGCCGGGACAGGTAATCTTGAAGCTTTCTTT.

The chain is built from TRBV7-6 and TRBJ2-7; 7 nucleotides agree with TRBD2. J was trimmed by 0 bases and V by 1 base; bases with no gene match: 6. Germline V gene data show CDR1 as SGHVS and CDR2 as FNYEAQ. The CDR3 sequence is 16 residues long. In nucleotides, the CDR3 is TGTGCCAGCAGCTTAGGTGTTGGCGGGGGCTCCTACGAGCAGTACTTC. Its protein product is CASSLGVGGGSYEQYF. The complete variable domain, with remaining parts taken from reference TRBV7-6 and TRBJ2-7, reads GAGVSQSPRYKVTKRGQDVALRCDPISGHVSLYWYRQALGQGPEFLTYFNYEAQQDKSGLPNDRFSAERPEGSISTLTIQRTEQRDSAMYRCASSLGVGGGSYEQYFGPGTRLTVT.

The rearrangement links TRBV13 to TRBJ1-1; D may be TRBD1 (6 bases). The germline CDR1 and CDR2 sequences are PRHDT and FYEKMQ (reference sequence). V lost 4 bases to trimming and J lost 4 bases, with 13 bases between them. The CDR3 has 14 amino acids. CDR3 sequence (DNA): TGTGCCAGCAGCTATGCTAGGGGGGGCACTGAAGCTTTCTTT. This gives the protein CASSYARGGTEAFF.

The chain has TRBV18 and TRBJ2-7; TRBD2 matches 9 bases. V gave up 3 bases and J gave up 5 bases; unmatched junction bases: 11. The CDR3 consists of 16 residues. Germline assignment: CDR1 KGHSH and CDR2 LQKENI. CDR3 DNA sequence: TGTGCCAGCTCACCCTCCGGGGGGCGGGAGGGGCACGAGCAGTACTTC. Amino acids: CASSPSGGREGHEQYF.

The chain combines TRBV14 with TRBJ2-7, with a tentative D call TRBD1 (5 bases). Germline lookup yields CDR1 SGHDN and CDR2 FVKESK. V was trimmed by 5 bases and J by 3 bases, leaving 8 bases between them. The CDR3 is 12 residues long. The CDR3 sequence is CASSLQGYEQYF. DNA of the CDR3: TGTGCCAGCAGCTTGCAGGGCTACGAGCAGTACTTC. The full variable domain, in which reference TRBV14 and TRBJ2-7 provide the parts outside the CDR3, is EAGVTQFPSHSVIEKGQTVTLRCDPISGHDNLYWYRRVMGKEIKFLLHFVKESKQDESGMPNNRFLAERTGGTYSTLKVQPAELEDSGVYFCASSLQGYEQYFGPGTRLTVT.

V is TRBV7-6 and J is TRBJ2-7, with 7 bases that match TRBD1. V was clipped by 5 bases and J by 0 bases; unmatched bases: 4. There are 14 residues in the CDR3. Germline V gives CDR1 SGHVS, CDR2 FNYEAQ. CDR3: CASSPRGSSYEQYF. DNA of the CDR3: TGTGCCAGCAGCCCCAGGGGGAGCTCCTACGAGCAGTACTTC.

CDR3 sequence reads: CASSYKAENSPLHF. CDR3 in DNA: TGTGCCAGCAGTTATAAGGCGGAGAATTCACCCCTCCACTTT. The genes are TRBV6-5 and TRBJ1-6; D gene uncertain. This CDR3 contains 14 residues. CDR1 and CDR2 (germline): MNHEY, SVGAGI. Trimming removed 3 bases at V and 7 bases at J, with 10 bases between.

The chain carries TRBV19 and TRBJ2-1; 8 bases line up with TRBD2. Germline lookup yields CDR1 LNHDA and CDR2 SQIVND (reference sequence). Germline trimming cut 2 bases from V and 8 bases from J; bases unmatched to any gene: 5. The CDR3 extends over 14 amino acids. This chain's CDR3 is CASSIREGRDEQFF. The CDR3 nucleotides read TGTGCCAGTAGTATACGGGAGGGCAGAGATGAGCAGTTCTTC.

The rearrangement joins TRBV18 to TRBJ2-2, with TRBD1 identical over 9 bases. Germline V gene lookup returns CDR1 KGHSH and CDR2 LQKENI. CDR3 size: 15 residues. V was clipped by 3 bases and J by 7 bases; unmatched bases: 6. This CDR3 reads CASSPGTGRVGELFF. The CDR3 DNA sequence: TGTGCCAGCTCACCTGGGACAGGGAGAGTCGGGGAGCTGTTTTTT.

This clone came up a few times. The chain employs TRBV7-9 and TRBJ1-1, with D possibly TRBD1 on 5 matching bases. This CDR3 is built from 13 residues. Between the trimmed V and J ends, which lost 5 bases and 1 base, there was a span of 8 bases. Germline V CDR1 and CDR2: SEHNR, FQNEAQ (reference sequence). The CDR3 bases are TGTGCCAGCAGCAATACAGGGAACACTGAAGCTTTCTTT. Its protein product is CASSNTGNTEAFF.

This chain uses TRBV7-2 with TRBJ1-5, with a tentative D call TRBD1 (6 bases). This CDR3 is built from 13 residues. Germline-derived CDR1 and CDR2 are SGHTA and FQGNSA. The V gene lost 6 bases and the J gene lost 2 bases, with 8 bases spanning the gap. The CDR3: CASSPGGNQPQHF. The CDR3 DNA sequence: TGTGCCAGCAGTCCAGGGGGCAATCAGCCCCAGCATTTT.

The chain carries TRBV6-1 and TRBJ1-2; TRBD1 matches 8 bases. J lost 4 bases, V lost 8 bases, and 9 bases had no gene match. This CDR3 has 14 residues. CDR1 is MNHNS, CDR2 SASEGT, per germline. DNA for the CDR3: TGTGCCAGCTTGGCGGGACAGGCGGTCTATGGCTACACCTTC. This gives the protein CASLAGQAVYGYTF.

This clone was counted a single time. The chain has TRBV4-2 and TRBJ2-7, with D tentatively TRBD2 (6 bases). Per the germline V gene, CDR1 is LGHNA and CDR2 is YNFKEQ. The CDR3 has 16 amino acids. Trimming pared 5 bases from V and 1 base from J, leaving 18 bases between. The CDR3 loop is CASSVSEASASYEQYF. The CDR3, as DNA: TGTGCCAGCAGCGTTAGTGAGGCTAGCGCTTCCTACGAGCAGTACTTC.

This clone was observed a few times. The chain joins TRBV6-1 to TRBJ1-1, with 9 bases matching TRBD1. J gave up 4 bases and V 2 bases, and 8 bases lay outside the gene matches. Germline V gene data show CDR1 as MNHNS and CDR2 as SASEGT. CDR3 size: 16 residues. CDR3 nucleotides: TGTGCCAGCAGTGAAAATTCCGGGACAGGGCCCACTGAAGCTTTCTTT. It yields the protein CASSENSGTGPTEAFF.

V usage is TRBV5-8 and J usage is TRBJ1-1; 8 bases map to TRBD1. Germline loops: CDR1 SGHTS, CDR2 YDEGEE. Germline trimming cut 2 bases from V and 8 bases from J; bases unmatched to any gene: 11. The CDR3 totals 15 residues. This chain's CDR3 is CASSLAGTGGEEAFF. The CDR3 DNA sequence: TGTGCCAGCAGCTTAGCCGGGACAGGAGGCGAGGAAGCTTTCTTT.

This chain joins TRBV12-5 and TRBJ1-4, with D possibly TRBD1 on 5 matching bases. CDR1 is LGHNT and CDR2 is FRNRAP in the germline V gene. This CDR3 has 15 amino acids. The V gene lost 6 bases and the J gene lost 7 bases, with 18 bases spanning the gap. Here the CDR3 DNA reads TGTGCTAGTGGATCAGGGCTCCAATTAAGTGAAAAACTGTTTTTT. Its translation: CASGSGLQLSEKLFF.

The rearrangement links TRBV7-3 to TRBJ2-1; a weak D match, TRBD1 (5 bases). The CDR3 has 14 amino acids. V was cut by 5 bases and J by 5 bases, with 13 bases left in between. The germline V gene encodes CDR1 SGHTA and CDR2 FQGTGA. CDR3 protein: CASSPGAPDNEQFF. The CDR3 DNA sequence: TGTGCCAGCAGCCCTGGGGCTCCCGACAATGAGCAGTTCTTC.

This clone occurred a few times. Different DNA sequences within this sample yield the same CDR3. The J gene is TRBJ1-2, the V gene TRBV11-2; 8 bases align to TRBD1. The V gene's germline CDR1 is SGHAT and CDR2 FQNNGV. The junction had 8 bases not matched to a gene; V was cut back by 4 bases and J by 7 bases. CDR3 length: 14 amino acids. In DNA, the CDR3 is TGTGCCAGCAGCTCCCTACAGGGGGAGCGTGGCTACACCTTC. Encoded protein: CASSSLQGERGYTF.

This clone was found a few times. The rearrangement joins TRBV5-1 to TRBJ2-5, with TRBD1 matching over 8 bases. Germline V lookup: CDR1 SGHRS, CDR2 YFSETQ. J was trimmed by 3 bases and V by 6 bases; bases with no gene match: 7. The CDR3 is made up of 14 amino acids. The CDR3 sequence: CASNQGANEETQYF. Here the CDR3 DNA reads TGCGCCAGCAACCAGGGGGCGAACGAAGAGACCCAGTACTTC. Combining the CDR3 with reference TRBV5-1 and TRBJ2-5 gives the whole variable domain KAGVTQTPRYLIKTRGQQVTLSCSPISGHRSVSWYQQTPGQGLQFLFEYFSETQRNKGNFPGRFSGRQFSNSRSEMNVSTLELGDSALYLCASNQGANEETQYFGPGTRLLVL.

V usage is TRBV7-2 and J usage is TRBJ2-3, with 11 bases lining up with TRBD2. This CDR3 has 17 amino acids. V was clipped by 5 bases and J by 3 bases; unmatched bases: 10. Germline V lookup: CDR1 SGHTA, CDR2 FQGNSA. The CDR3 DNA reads TGTGCCAGCAGCCGCCATTCCGGGACTAGCGGAACAGATACGCAGTATTTT. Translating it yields CASSRHSGTSGTDTQYF.

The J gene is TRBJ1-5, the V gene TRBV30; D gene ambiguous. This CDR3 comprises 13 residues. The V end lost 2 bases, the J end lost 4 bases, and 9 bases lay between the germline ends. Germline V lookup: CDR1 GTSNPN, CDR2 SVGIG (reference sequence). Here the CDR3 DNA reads TGTGCCTGGAGTACGGGTTTAAATCAGCCCCAGCATTTT. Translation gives CAWSTGLNQPQHF.

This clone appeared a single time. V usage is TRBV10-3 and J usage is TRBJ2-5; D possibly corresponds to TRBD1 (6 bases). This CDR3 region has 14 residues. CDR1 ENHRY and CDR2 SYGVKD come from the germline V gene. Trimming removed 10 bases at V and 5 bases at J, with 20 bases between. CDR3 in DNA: TGTGCCACCAGACCTCGGACAGAATTGGAGACCCAGTACTTC. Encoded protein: CATRPRTELETQYF.

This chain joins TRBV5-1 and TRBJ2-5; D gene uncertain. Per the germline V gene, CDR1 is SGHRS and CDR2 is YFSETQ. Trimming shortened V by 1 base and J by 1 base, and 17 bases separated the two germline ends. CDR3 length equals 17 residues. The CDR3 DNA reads TGCGCCAGCAGCTTGTGGCCCTTCCCGGAGACCCAAGAGACCCAGTACTTC. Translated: CASSLWPFPETQETQYF.

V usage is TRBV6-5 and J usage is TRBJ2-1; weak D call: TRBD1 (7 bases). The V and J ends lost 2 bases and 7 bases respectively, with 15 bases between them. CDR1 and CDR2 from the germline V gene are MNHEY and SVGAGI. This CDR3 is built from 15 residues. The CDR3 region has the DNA TGTGCCAGCAGTTACCTCGGTTCAGGGGGGAATGAGCAGTTCTTC. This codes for CASSYLGSGGNEQFF.